This TCR beta chain was retrieved from a study of blood T cell repertoires in COVID-19. In the study overall: From the United States, Italy and Spain came samples of acute and convalescent COVID-19. From T cells, B-cell-depleted T cells, or PBMCs came the material, which was cDNA or gDNA.

CDR1 KGHSH and CDR2 LQKENI come from the germline V gene. The CDR3 sequence is 12 residues long. V trimming: 2 bases; J trimming: 8 bases; junction bases outside the gene matches: 0. Authors' analysis steps: Estimation of nucleated cell counts relied on the amplification of reference gene primers. Clones were read by immunoSEQ multiplex PCR, and TCRdb kept only the in-frame ones, dropping some. V and J calls and clone size come straight from that table; D and trimming were deduced from the DNA. The sample includes 100,000 to 150,000 clones, 84% seen only once; the top ten take about 1.3%. V is TRBV18 and J is TRBJ1-1; 9 bases align to TRBD1. Sequenced material: peripheral blood. The TCR was taken from a man between 60 and 75 years old with acute or convalescent COVID-19. The DNA of the CDR3 is TGTGCCAGCTCACCAGGGACAGGGGAAGCTTTCTTT. Encoded protein: CASSPGTGEAFF.